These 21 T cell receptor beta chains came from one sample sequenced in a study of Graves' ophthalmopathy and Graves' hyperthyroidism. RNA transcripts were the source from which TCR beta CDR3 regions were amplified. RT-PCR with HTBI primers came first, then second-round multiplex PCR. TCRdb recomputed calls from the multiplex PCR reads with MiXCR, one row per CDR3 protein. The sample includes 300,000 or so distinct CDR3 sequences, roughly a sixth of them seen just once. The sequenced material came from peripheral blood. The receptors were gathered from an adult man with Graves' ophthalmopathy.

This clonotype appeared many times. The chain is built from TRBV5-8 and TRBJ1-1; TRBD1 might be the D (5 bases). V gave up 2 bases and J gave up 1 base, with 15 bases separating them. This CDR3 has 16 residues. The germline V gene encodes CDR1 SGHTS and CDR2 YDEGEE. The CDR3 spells CASSFTLGLQNTEAFF. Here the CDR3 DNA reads TGTGCCAGCAGCTTCACCTTGGGACTGCAGAACACTGAAGCTTTCTTT.

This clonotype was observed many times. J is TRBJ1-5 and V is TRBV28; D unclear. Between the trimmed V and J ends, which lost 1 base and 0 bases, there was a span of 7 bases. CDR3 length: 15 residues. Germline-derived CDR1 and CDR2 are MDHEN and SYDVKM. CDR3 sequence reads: CASSLSAYSNQPQHF. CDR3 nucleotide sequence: TGTGCCAGCAGTTTATCCGCTTATAGCAATCAGCCCCAGCATTTT.

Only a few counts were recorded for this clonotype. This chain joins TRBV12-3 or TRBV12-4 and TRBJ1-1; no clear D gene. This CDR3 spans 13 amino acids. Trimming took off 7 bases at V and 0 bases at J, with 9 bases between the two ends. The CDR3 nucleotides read TGTGCCAGCACCGAAGGGTTGAACACTGAAGCTTTCTTT. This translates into CASTEGLNTEAFF.

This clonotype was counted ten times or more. CDR3 residues: CASKTDSSGVNYGYTF. The DNA for the CDR3 is TGCGCCAGCAAGACGGATTCTTCGGGCGTTAACTATGGCTACACCTTC. This sequence joins TRBV5-1 and TRBJ1-2; D uncertain. Per the germline V gene, CDR1 is SGHRS and CDR2 is YFSETQ. Trimming left V 6 bases short and J 1 base short, with 19 bases between. The CDR3 has 16 residues.

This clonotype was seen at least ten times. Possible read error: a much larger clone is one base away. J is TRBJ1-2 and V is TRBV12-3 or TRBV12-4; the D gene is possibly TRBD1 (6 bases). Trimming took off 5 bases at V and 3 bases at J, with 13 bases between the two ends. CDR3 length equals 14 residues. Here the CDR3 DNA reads TGTGCCAGCAGTCAATACAGGGATGACTATGGCTACACCTTC. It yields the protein CASSQYRDDYGYTF.

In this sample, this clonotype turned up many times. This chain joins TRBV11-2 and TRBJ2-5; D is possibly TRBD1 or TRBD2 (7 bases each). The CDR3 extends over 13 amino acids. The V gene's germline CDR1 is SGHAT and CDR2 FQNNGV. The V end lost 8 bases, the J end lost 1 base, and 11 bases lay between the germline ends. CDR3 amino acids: CASGGDSQETQYF. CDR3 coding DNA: TGTGCCAGCGGGGGGGACAGCCAAGAGACCCAGTACTTC. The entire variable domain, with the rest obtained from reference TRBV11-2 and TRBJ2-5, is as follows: EAGVAQSPRYKIIEKRQSVAFWCNPISGHATLYWYQQILGQGPKLLIQFQNNGVVDDSQLPKDRFSAERLKGVDSTLKIQPAKLEDSAVYLCASGGDSQETQYFGPGTRLLVL.

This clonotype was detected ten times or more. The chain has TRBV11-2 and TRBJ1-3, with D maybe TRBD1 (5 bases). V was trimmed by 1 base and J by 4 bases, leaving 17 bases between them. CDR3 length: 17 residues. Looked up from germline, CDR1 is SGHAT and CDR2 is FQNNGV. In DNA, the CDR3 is TGTGCCAGCAGCTTAGTGTCCGGGACCGATGGGGGAAACACCATATATTTT. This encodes CASSLVSGTDGGNTIYF.

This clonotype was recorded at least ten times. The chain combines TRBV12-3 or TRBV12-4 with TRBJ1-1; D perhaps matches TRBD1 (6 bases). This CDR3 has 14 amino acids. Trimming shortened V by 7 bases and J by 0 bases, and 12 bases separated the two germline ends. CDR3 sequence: CASNLQGVNTEAFF. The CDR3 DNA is TGTGCCAGCAACTTACAGGGCGTGAACACTGAAGCTTTCTTT.

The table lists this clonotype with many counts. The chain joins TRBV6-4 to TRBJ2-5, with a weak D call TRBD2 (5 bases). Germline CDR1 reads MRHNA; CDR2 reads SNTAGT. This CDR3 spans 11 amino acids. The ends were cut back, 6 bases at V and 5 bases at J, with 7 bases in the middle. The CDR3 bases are TGTGCCAGCAGGAAGCGGGAGACCCAGTACTTC. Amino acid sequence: CASRKRETQYF.

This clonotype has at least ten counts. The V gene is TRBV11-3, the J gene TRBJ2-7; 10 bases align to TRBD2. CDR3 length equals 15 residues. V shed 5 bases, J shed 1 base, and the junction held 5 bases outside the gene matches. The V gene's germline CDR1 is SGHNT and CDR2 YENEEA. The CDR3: CASSPGLADSYEQYF. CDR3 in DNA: TGTGCCAGCAGCCCCGGACTAGCGGATTCCTACGAGCAGTACTTC.

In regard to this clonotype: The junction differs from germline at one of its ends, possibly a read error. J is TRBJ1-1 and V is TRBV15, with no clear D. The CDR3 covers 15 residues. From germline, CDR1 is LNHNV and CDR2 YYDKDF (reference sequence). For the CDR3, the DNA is TGTGCCACCAGCAGAGGCGGGATGGGCCCCACTGCAGCTTTCTTT. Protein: CATSRGGMGPTAAFF.

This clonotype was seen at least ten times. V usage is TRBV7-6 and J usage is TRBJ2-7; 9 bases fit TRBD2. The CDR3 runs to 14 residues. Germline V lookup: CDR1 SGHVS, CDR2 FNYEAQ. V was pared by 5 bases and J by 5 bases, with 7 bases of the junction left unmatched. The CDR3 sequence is CASSPEAGGDEQYF. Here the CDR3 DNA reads TGTGCCAGCAGCCCCGAAGCGGGAGGAGACGAGCAGTACTTC.

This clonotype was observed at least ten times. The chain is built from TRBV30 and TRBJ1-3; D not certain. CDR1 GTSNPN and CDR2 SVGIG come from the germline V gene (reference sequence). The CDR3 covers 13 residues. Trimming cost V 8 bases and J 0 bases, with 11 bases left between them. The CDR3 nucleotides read TGTGCCGTGGGAGTGAGCTCTGGAAACACCATATATTTT. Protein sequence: CAVGVSSGNTIYF.

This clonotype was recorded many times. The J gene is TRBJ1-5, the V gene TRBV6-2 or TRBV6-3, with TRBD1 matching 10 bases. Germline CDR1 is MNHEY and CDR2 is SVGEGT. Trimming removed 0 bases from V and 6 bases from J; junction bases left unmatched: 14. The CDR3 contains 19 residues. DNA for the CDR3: TGTGCCAGCAGTTACTCTGCAAGGACAGGGGGTCTGATTGGTCAGCCCCAGCATTTT. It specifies CASSYSARTGGLIGQPQHF.

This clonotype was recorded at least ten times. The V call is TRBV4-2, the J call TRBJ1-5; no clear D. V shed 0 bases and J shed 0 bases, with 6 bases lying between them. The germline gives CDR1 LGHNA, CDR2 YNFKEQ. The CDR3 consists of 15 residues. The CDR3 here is CASSQEYISNQPQHF. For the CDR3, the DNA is TGTGCCAGCAGCCAAGAATACATTAGCAATCAGCCCCAGCATTTT.

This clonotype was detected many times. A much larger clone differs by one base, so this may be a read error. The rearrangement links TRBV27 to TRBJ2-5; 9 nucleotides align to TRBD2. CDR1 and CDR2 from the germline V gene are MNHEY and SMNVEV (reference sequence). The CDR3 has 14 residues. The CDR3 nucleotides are TGTGCCAGCACGGCGGGGGGGCCTAGGGAGACCCGGTACTTC. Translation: CASTAGGPRETRYF.

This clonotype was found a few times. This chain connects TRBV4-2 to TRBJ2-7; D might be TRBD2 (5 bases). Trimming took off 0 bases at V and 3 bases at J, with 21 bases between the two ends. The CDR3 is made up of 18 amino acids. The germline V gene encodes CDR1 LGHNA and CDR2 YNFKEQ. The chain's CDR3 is CASSQDGVGRADIYEQYF. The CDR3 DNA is TGTGCCAGCAGCCAAGATGGGGTCGGGCGGGCGGATATCTACGAGCAGTACTTC.

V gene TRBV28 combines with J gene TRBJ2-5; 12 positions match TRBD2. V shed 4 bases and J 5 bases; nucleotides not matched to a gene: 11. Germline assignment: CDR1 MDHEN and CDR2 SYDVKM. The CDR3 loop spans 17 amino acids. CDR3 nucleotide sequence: TGTGCCAGCAGTTCCCCCTCTTATCTAGCGGGAGGGGAGACCCAGTACTTC. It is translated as CASSSPSYLAGGETQYF. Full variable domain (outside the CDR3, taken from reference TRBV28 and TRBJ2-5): DVKVTQSSRYLVKRTGEKVFLECVQDMDHENMFWYRQDPGLGLRLIYFSYDVKMKEKGDIPEGYSVSREKKERFSLILESASTNQTSMYLCASSSPSYLAGGETQYFGPGTRLLVL.

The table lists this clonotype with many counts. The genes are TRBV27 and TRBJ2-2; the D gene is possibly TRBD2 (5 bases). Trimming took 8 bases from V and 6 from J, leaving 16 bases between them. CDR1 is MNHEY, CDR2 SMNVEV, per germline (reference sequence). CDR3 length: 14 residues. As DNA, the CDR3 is TGTGCCAGCCGGTGGGAGCCGTTGGCCGGGGAGCTGTTTTTT. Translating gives CASRWEPLAGELFF.

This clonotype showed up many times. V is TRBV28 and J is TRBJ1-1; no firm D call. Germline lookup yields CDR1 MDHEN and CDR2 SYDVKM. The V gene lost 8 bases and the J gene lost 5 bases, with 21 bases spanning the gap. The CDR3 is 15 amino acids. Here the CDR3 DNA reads TGTGCCAGCTCGAACCCACACGGCTTGAGAACTGAAGCTTTCTTT. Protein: CASSNPHGLRTEAFF.

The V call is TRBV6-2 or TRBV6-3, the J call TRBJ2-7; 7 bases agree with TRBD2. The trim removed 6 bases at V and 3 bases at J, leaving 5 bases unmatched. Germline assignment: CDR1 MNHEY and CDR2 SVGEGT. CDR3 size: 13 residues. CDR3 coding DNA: TGTGCCAGCAGCCGGACTAGTTTCTACGAGCAGTACTTC. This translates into CASSRTSFYEQYF.